This TCR beta chain was observed in a study of T cells in Graves' hyperthyroidism and ophthalmopathy. Study information: Peripheral blood collection took place at initial diagnosis, before any treatment. Study-level findings and limits: Blood held most thyroid clonotypes expanded above 0.001 frequency. A model of 13 V-J pairs discriminated ophthalmopathy from stable hyperthyroidism.

This clonotype appeared many times. The target antigen is unknown. There were TCR beta CDR3 regions amplified from RNA transcripts. The primer set for the first-round RT-PCR of the TCR CDR3 was HTBI. MiXCR, run by TCRdb on the multiplex PCR reads, gives a single entry per CDR3 protein. The repertoire has 300,000 to 450,000 distinct CDR3 sequences, more than 12% of them found once; the top ten carry around 20%. Around 10 ml fresh peripheral blood yielded the PBMCs. This clonotype was obtained from a woman aged 30 to 39 with Graves' ophthalmopathy. Specimen: blood.

The CDR3: CASRRGGASYNEQFF. The CDR3 DNA follows: TGTGCCAGTAGGCGCGGGGGGGCCTCCTACAATGAGCAGTTCTTC. The V gene is TRBV27, the J gene TRBJ2-1, with 9 bases fitting TRBD2. The CDR3 runs 15 residues. V dropped 9 bases and J dropped 0; count of bases not matched to a gene: 6. Germline CDR1 and CDR2: MNHEY and SMNVEV (reference sequence).